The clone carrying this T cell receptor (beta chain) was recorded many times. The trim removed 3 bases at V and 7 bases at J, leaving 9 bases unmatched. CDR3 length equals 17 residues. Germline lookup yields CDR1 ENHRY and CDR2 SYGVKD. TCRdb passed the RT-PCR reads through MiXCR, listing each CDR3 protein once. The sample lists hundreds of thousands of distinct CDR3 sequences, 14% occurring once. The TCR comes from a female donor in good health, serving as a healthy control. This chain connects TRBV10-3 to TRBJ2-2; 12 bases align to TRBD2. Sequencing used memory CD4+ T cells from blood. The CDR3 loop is CAISERLAGEVSGELFF. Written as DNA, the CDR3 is TGTGCCATCAGTGAAAGACTAGCGGGAGAAGTAAGCGGGGAGCTGTTTTTT.